This is a list of T cell receptor beta chains from one sample in a study of technical replicates of blood from a handful of donors. Method: immunoSEQ multiplex PCR; TCRdb's copy keeps in-frame clones and lacks some. The sample yields about 70,000 clones, around 97% seen once. Sequenced material: T cells isolated from PBMCs. The receptor source for this set is a human donor in good health. CDR3s include the opening cysteine and the closing phenylalanine or tryptophan. Fields, in order: CDR3 protein, CDR3 DNA, V gene, CDR3 length, D gene, clone size, J gene. A D gene is named only where the DNA matches it firmly. A row's size may be missing; if present it is once, few, many or a size class.

CDR3: CASSSGQGGETQYF
DNA: TGTGCCAGCAGCTCTGGACAGGGGGGAGAGACCCAGTACTTC
V: TRBV11-2
length: 14
D: TRBD1
size: -
J: TRBJ2-5

CDR3: CASSSLVGGSPDEQFF
DNA: TGTGCCAGCAGTTCATTGGTGGGGGGGAGCCCAGATGAGCAGTTCTTC
V: TRBV27
length: 16
D: TRBD2
size: -
J: TRBJ2-1

CDR3: CASRKPGLVTDTQYF
DNA: TGTGCCAGCAGAAAACCCGGACTGGTCACAGATACGCAGTATTTT
V: TRBV11-2
length: 15
D: -
size: -
J: TRBJ2-3

CDR3: CASSDGGTGGREQYF
DNA: TGTGCCAGCAGTGATGGAGGGACAGGGGGTAGGGAGCAGTACTTC
V: TRBV25-1
length: 15
D: TRBD1
size: once
J: TRBJ2-7

CDR3: CASNTRGGPGDTQYF
DNA: TGTGCCAGCAATACGAGGGGGGGCCCTGGAGATACGCAGTATTTT
V: TRBV28
length: 15
D: -
size: -
J: TRBJ2-3

CDR3: CAWSLPGTGRKNSPLHF
DNA: TGTGCCTGGAGTTTACCCGGGACAGGGAGGAAGAATTCACCCCTCCACTTT
V: TRBV30
length: 17
D: TRBD1
size: -
J: TRBJ1-6

CDR3: CASSEDTRYRIHGYTF
DNA: TGCGCCAGCAGCGAGGACACGCGATACCGAATTCATGGCTACACCTTC
V: TRBV5-1
length: 16
D: -
size: -
J: TRBJ1-2

CDR3: CASSTRSVDEQFF
DNA: TGTGCCAGTAGTACCAGATCAGTGGATGAGCAGTTCTTC
V: TRBV19
length: 13
D: -
size: -
J: TRBJ2-1

CDR3: CASSQTHPYEQYF
DNA: TGTGCCAGTAGTCAAACTCACCCCTACGAGCAGTACTTC
V: TRBV19
length: 13
D: -
size: -
J: TRBJ2-7

CDR3: CASSSPSRGRPSGANVLTF
DNA: TGTGCCAGCAGTTCCCCCTCCAGGGGGCGACCCTCTGGGGCCAACGTCCTGACTTTC
V: TRBV27
length: 19
D: TRBD1
size: -
J: TRBJ2-6

CDR3: CASGGQGAVGYGYTF
DNA: TGTGCTAGTGGTGGACAGGGGGCGGTCGGCTATGGCTACACCTTC
V: TRBV12-5
length: 15
D: TRBD1
size: -
J: TRBJ1-2

CDR3: CASSVSGGDLSYEQYF
DNA: TGTGCCAGCAGCGTAAGTGGCGGGGATTTATCCTACGAGCAGTACTTC
V: TRBV9
length: 16
D: -
size: -
J: TRBJ2-7

CDR3: CASSENRGSGNTIYF
DNA: TGTGCCAGCAGTGAAAACAGGGGCTCTGGAAACACCATATATTTT
V: TRBV6-1
length: 15
D: TRBD1
size: -
J: TRBJ1-3

CDR3: CASSTYCGREPYEQYF
DNA: TGTGCCAGCAGCACCTACTGTGGTCGGGAACCGTACGAGCAGTACTTC
V: TRBV21-1
length: 16
D: -
size: -
J: TRBJ2-7

CDR3: CASSTGDTGEETQYF
DNA: TGCGCCAGCAGCACCGGAGACACAGGGGAAGAGACCCAGTACTTC
V: TRBV5-1
length: 15
D: TRBD1
size: -
J: TRBJ2-5

CDR3: CASSLGRGGPDTQYF
DNA: TGTGCCAGCAGCTTAGGGCGGGGGGGTCCAGATACGCAGTATTTT
V: TRBV7-2
length: 15
D: TRBD2
size: -
J: TRBJ2-3

CDR3: CASSEGGVGTEAFF
DNA: TGTGCCAGCAGCGAAGGGGGGGTCGGCACTGAAGCTTTCTTT
V: TRBV5-4
length: 14
D: -
size: -
J: TRBJ1-1

CDR3: CASSWVQGAEAFF
DNA: TGTGCCAGCAGCTGGGTACAGGGTGCTGAAGCTTTCTTT
V: TRBV5-6
length: 13
D: -
size: -
J: TRBJ1-1

CDR3: CASGFGWGPHEQFF
DNA: TGTGCCAGTGGGTTTGGGTGGGGGCCCCATGAGCAGTTCTTC
V: TRBV7-9
length: 14
D: -
size: -
J: TRBJ2-1

CDR3: CASSLEKRGDTQYF
DNA: TGCGCCAGCAGCTTGGAGAAGAGGGGGGATACGCAGTATTTT
V: TRBV5-1
length: 14
D: -
size: -
J: TRBJ2-3

CDR3: CASSLRDRGTDTQYF
DNA: TGCGCCAGCAGCCTACGGGACAGGGGCACAGATACGCAGTATTTT
V: TRBV5-1
length: 15
D: TRBD1
size: once
J: TRBJ2-3

CDR3: CASSGQGNQPQHF
DNA: TGTGCCAGCAGCGGACAGGGCAATCAGCCCCAGCATTTT
V: TRBV28
length: 13
D: TRBD1
size: -
J: TRBJ1-5

CDR3: CASSLEGQGSEAFF
DNA: TGTGCCAGCAGCTTAGAGGGACAGGGGAGTGAAGCTTTCTTT
V: TRBV13
length: 14
D: TRBD1
size: -
J: TRBJ1-1

CDR3: CASSLYYAEGGYTF
DNA: TGCGCCAGCAGCTTGTATTACGCCGAGGGAGGCTACACCTTC
V: TRBV5-1
length: 14
D: -
size: -
J: TRBJ1-2

CDR3: CASSLPLGPLNTEAFF
DNA: TGCGCCAGCAGCCTCCCTTTGGGGCCCCTGAACACTGAAGCTTTCTTT
V: TRBV10-2
length: 16
D: -
size: -
J: TRBJ1-1

CDR3: CASSLEFSYTGELFF
DNA: TGCGCCAGCAGCTTGGAATTCAGTTACACCGGGGAGCTGTTTTTT
V: TRBV5-1
length: 15
D: -
size: -
J: TRBJ2-2

CDR3: CASSLSLGADQETQYF
DNA: TGTGCCAGCAGCTTGAGTCTTGGAGCCGACCAAGAGACCCAGTACTTC
V: TRBV7-9
length: 16
D: -
size: -
J: TRBJ2-5

CDR3: CASRSSPGKSDTQYF
DNA: TGTGCCAGTAGGTCATCTCCGGGGAAATCAGATACGCAGTATTTT
V: TRBV19
length: 15
D: -
size: once
J: TRBJ2-3

CDR3: CASSIRPGVQTEAFF
DNA: TGTGCCAGTAGTATAAGGCCCGGTGTACAGACTGAAGCTTTCTTT
V: TRBV19
length: 15
D: -
size: -
J: TRBJ1-1

CDR3: CASSPGQGALNYGYTF
DNA: TGTGCCAGCTCACCCGGACAGGGGGCGCTTAACTATGGCTACACCTTC
V: TRBV18
length: 16
D: TRBD1
size: -
J: TRBJ1-2

CDR3: CASRENLRGGYTF
DNA: TGTGCCAGCAGAGAAAACTTACGCGGGGGCTACACCTTC
V: TRBV6-4
length: 13
D: -
size: -
J: TRBJ1-2

CDR3: CASSHLRRWETQYF
DNA: TGCGCCAGCAGCCACCTCCGGCGGTGGGAGACCCAGTACTTC
V: TRBV4-1
length: 14
D: -
size: -
J: TRBJ2-5

CDR3: CASSLRGGIVKGYTF
DNA: TGTGCCAGCAGCCTTCGCGGGGGGATCGTCAAAGGCTACACCTTC
V: TRBV13
length: 15
D: -
size: -
J: TRBJ1-2

CDR3: CASSVWTGGGYTF
DNA: TGTGCCAGCAGCGTCTGGACAGGGGGAGGCTACACCTTC
V: TRBV9
length: 13
D: TRBD1
size: once
J: TRBJ1-2

CDR3: CASSQMSGNTIYF
DNA: TGTGCCAGCAGTCAAATGAGTGGAAACACCATATATTTT
V: TRBV2
length: 13
D: -
size: -
J: TRBJ1-3

CDR3: CASIMDRDGGNQPQHF
DNA: TGTGCCAGCATCATGGACAGGGACGGCGGCAATCAGCCCCAGCATTTT
V: TRBV6-4
length: 16
D: TRBD1
size: -
J: TRBJ1-5

CDR3: CAWSVQSWDTIYF
DNA: TGTGCCTGGAGTGTACAGTCTTGGGACACCATATATTTT
V: TRBV30
length: 13
D: -
size: -
J: TRBJ1-3

CDR3: CASSFGGDRVYGYTF
DNA: TGTGCCAGCAGCTTTGGGGGGGACAGGGTCTATGGCTACACCTTC
V: TRBV7-2
length: 15
D: TRBD1
size: -
J: TRBJ1-2

CDR3: CASSSGDRGPDGYTF
DNA: TGTGCCAGCAGCTCCGGCGACAGGGGTCCGGATGGCTACACCTTC
V: TRBV7-9
length: 15
D: TRBD1
size: -
J: TRBJ1-2

CDR3: CASSVGPAGTQYF
DNA: TGTGCCAGCAGCGTGGGCCCAGCCGGTACGCAGTATTTT
V: TRBV14
length: 13
D: -
size: -
J: TRBJ2-3

CDR3: CASSLGEGGEQYF
DNA: TGCGCCAGCAGCCTTGGGGAGGGGGGCGAGCAGTACTTC
V: TRBV4-1
length: 13
D: -
size: -
J: TRBJ2-7

CDR3: CASSLLGGGHQETQYF
DNA: TGTGCCAGCAGCTTATTGGGCGGGGGGCACCAAGAGACCCAGTACTTC
V: TRBV11-2
length: 16
D: TRBD2
size: once
J: TRBJ2-5

CDR3: CASSLGGLNTEAFF
DNA: TGTGCCAGCAGCCTAGGGGGGCTGAACACTGAAGCTTTCTTT
V: TRBV7-9
length: 14
D: -
size: -
J: TRBJ1-1

CDR3: CASSPSGSGGAEQYF
DNA: TGTGCCAGCAGCCCCTCGGGTAGCGGGGGTGCAGAGCAGTACTTC
V: TRBV7-7
length: 15
D: TRBD2
size: -
J: TRBJ2-7

CDR3: CASSGQGASSDYGYTF
DNA: TGTGCCAGCTCAGGACAGGGGGCCTCCTCCGATTATGGCTACACCTTC
V: TRBV18
length: 16
D: TRBD1
size: -
J: TRBJ1-2

CDR3: CASSPGGPYGYTF
DNA: TGTGCCAGCAGCCCAGGGGGTCCTTATGGCTACACCTTC
V: TRBV7-8
length: 13
D: TRBD1
size: -
J: TRBJ1-2

CDR3: CASSDPSGTKNIQYF
DNA: TGTGCCAGCAGTGACCCGTCGGGGACCAAAAACATTCAGTACTTC
V: TRBV25-1
length: 15
D: -
size: -
J: TRBJ2-4

CDR3: CASSYEDTEAFF
DNA: TGTGCCAGCAGCTATGAGGACACTGAAGCTTTCTTT
V: TRBV5-6
length: 12
D: -
size: -
J: TRBJ1-1

CDR3: CASTLDRGPTEAFF
DNA: TGTGCCAGCACCTTGGACAGGGGGCCGACTGAAGCTTTCTTT
V: TRBV7-9
length: 14
D: TRBD1
size: -
J: TRBJ1-1

CDR3: CASSKGLDYEQYF
DNA: TGTGCCAGCAGTAAGGGACTAGACTACGAGCAGTACTTC
V: TRBV28
length: 13
D: TRBD2
size: -
J: TRBJ2-7

CDR3: CASSPRRGLAAQETQYF
DNA: TGTGCCAGCAGCCCCCGCCGGGGACTAGCGGCCCAAGAGACCCAGTACTTC
V: TRBV11-2
length: 17
D: TRBD2
size: -
J: TRBJ2-5